This T cell receptor beta chain was identified in a study of shared clonotypes between healthy human individuals. Study information: The study enrolled two women and a few men aged 18 to 49.

The test was conducted at deep level. TCRdb's table, derived via immunoSEQ multiplex PCR, lists solely in-frame clones and lacks some. Among about 2.3 million clones listed, around 93% were seen once. The germline V gene has CDR1 LNHNV and CDR2 YYDKDF (reference sequence). The V end lost 3 bases, the J end lost 0 bases, and 3 bases lay between the germline ends. There are 14 residues in the CDR3. What was sequenced was naive CD4+ T cells from PBMCs. Subset given: CD45RA+ positively selected. The sequence came from a man aged 18-30 years in good health. Some clones in this sample may be carry-over from other donors' samples. The V gene is TRBV15, the J gene TRBJ2-6; the D is unclear. The CDR3 spells CATSRSSGANVLTF. CDR3 in DNA: TGTGCCACCAGCAGGAGCTCTGGGGCCAACGTCCTGACTTTC.